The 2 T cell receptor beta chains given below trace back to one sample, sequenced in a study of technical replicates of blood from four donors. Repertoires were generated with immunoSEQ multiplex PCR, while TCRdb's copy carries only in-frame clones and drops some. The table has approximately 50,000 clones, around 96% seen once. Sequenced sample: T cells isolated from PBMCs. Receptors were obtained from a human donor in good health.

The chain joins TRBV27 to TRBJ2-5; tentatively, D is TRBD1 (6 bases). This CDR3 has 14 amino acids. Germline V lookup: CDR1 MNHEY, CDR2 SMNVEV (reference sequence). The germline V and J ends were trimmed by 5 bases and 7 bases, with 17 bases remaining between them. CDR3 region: CASSGPGSGATQYF. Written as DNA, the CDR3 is TGTGCCAGCAGTGGCCCCGGGTCAGGGGCGACCCAGTACTTC.

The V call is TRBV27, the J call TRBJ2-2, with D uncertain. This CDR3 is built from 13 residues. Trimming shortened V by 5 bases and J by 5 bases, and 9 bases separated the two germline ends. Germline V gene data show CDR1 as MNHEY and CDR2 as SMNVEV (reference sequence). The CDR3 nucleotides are TGTGCCAGCAGTGTTGTAGAGACCGGGGAGCTGTTTTTT. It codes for CASSVVETGELFF.